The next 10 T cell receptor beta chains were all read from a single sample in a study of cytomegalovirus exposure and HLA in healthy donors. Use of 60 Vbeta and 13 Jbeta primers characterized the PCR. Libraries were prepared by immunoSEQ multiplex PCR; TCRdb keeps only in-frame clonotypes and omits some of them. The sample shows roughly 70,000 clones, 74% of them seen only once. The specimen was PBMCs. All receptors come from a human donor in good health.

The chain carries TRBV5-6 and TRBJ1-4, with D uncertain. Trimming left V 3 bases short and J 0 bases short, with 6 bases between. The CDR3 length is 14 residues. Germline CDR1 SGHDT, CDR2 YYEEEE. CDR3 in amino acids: CASSSSTTNEKLFF. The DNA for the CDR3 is TGTGCCAGCAGCTCCTCTACAACTAATGAAAAACTGTTTTTT.

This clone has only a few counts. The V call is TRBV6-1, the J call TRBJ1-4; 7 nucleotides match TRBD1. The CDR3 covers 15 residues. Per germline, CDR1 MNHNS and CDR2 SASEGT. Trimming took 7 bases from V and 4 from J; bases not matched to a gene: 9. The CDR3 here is CASNKGGAGNEKLFF. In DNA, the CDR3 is TGTGCCAGCAATAAAGGGGGCGCCGGTAATGAAAAACTGTTTTTT.

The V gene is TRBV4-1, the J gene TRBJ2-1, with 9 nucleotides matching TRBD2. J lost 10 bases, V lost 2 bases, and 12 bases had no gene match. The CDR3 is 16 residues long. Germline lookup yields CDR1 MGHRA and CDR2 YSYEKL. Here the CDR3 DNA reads TGCGCCAGCAGCCAAAATCAGGTAGCGGGAGTGGAGGAGCAGTTCTTC. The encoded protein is CASSQNQVAGVEEQFF.

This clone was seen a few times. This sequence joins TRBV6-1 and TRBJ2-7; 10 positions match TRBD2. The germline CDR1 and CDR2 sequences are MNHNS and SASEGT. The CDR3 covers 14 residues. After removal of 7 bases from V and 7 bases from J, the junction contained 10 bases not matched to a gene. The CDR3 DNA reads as TGTGCCAGCAACCTAGCGGGAGCTACGGGTGAGCAGTACTTC. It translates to CASNLAGATGEQYF.

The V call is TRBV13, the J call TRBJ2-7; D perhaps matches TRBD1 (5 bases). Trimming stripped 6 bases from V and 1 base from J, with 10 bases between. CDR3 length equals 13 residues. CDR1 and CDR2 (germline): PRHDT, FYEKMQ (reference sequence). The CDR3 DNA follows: TGTGCCAGCAGTATGGACATTTCCTACGAGCAGTACTTC. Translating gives CASSMDISYEQYF.

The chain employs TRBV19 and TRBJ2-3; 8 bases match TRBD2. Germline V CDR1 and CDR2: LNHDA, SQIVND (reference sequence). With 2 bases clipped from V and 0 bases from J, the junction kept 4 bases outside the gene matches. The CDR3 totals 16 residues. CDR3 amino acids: CASSILSSGSTDTQYF. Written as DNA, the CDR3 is TGTGCCAGTAGTATACTGTCTAGCGGGAGCACAGATACGCAGTATTTT.

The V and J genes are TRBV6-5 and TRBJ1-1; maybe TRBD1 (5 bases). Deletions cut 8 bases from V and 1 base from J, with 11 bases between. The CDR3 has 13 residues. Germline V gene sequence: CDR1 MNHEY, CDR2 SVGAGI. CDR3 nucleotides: TGTGCCAGCGCCGGGACTTCGAACACTGAAGCTTTCTTT. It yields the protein CASAGTSNTEAFF.

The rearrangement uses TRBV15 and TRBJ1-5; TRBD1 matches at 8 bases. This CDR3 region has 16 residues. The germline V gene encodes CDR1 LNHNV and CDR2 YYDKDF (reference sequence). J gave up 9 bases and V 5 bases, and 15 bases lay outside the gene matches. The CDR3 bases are TGTGCCACCAGCCGGGGGCCAGGGGGCGACGAGAGGCCCCAGCATTTT. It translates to CATSRGPGGDERPQHF.

The CDR3 DNA is TGTGCCAGCAGTGAAGCGCGGGGAAGCAATCAGCCCCAGCATTTT. It yields the protein CASSEARGSNQPQHF. This chain links TRBV6-1 with TRBJ1-5; D call uncertain. This CDR3 is built from 15 residues. The V end was cut by 0 bases, the J end by 1 base, with 7 bases between. CDR1 and CDR2 (germline): MNHNS, SASEGT.

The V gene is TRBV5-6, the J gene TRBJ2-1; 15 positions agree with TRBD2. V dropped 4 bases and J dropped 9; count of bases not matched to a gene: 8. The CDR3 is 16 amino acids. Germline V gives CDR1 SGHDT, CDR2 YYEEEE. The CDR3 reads CASSGLAGGPVGEQFF. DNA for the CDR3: TGTGCCAGCAGCGGACTAGCGGGAGGGCCGGTGGGTGAGCAGTTCTTC.